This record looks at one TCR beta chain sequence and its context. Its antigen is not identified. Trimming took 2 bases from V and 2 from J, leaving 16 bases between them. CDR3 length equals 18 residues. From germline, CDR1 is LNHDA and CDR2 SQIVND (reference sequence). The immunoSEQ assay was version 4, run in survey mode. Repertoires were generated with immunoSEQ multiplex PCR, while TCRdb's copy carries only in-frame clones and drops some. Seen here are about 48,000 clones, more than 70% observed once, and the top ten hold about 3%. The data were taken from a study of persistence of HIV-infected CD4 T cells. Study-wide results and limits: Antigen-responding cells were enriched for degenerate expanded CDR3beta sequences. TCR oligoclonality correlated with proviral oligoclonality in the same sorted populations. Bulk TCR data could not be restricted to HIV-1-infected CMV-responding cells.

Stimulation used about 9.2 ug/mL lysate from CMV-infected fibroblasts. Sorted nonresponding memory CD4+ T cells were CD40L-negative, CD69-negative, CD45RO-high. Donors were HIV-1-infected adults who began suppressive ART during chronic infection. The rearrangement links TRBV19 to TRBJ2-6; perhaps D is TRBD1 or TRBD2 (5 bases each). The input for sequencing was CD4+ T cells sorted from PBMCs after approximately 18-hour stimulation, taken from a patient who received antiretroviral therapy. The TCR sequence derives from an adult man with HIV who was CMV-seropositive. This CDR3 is CASSIFGTRAPGANVLTF. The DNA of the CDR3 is TGTGCCAGTAGTATATTTGGGACCAGGGCGCCTGGGGCCAACGTCCTGACTTTC.